The clone carrying this T cell receptor (beta chain) occurred a few times. The germline gene is not matched at one end of the junction; a read error may be the cause. The entry originates in a study of blood T cells in healthy people across ages. Across the study: With template switching, about one barcoded beta molecule was captured per two T cells.

A J-beta primer mix and a sample-barcoded 5' primer were used in a second PCR of roughly 6 to 11 cycles. Individual samples furnished no less than 2.5 million CDR3-containing paired-end reads apiece. In TCRdb, the 5' RACE reads were re-called with MiXCR into one record per CDR3 protein. The sample has roughly 570,000 distinct CDR3 sequences, about 26% seen once. The CDR3 runs 17 residues. The germline V gene encodes CDR1 SGHTA and CDR2 FQGNSA. Peripheral blood from each donor was collected in a volume of 8.5 to 10 milliliters. Total RNA extraction produced at least 5.5 micrograms (per sample) for the study.

The rearrangement uses TRBV7-2 and TRBJ2-2, with D possibly TRBD1 on 5 matching bases. Sequencing input: blood. The source is a woman between 70 and 85 years old in good health. The CDR3 DNA is TGTGCCAGCAGTTTAGGGCCGACAGATCGAAGAACCGGGGAGCTGTTTTTT. Residues: CASSLGPTDRRTGELFF. The full variable domain, its missing parts supplied by reference TRBV7-2 and TRBJ2-2, is GAGVSQSPSNKVTEKGKDVELRCDPISGHTALYWYRQSLGQGLEFLIYFQGNSAPDKSGLPSDRFSAERTGGSVSTLTIQRTQQEDSAVYLCASSLGPTDRRTGELFFGEGSRLTVL.